Listed here is a single T cell receptor (beta chain). Its antigen is unknown. One end of the junction does not line up with germline, which may come from a read error. Isolated PBMCs totaled at least 6.5 million in each sample. The sample is drawn from a study of blood T cells in healthy people across ages. Study information: Roughly one uniquely barcoded beta molecule per two T cells was captured.

Using a J-beta primer mix together with a sample-barcoded 5' primer, a second PCR was run for roughly 7 to 11 cycles. TCRdb passed the 5' RACE reads through MiXCR, listing each CDR3 protein once. The repertoire holds some 1.5 million distinct CDR3 sequences, with 28% as singletons. Germline V gives CDR1 SGHTA, CDR2 FQGNSA. This CDR3 comprises 14 residues. Study conclusions and caveats: Roughly linear declines in TCR beta diversity per million T cells occurred with age.

The clonotype originates from a young woman in good health. The source material was blood. The chain couples TRBV7-2 to TRBJ1-4; D is perhaps TRBD1 (5 bases). The CDR3 bases are TGTGCCAGCACTCTCGCAGGGAGGAAGGAAAAACGGTTTTTT. Protein product: CASTLAGRKEKRFF. The full variable domain, with the rest looked up from reference TRBV7-2 and TRBJ1-4, is GAGVSQSPSNKVTEKGKDVELRCDPISGHTALYWYRQSLGQGLEFLIYFQGNSAPDKSGLPSDRFSAERTGGSVSTLTIQRTQQEDSAVYLCASTLAGRKEKRFFGSGTQLSVL.